What follows are 24 T cell receptor beta chains derived from one specimen sequenced in a study of cytomegalovirus exposure and HLA in healthy donors. Researchers ran the PCR with 60 Vbeta and 13 Jbeta primers. Sequencing was performed with immunoSEQ multiplex PCR; in TCRdb, only in-frame clones are kept and a portion is missing. The sample lists roughly 170,000 clones, 70% to 90% seen once, with 2% to 2.5% in the top ten. Sequenced input: PBMCs. All receptors derive from a woman aged 30 to 39 in good health and CMV-seronegative.

V is TRBV18 and J is TRBJ2-1, with D maybe TRBD2 (5 bases). The germline gives CDR1 KGHSH, CDR2 LQKENI. V dropped 2 bases and J dropped 5 bases, with 7 bases sitting between them. The CDR3 spans 13 residues. CDR3 sequence: CASSPFGDNEQFF. CDR3 sequence (DNA): TGTGCCAGCTCACCATTCGGGGACAATGAGCAGTTCTTC.

J is TRBJ1-3 and V is TRBV10-3; possible D gene TRBD1, 6 bases. Germline values: CDR1 ENHRY, CDR2 SYGVKD. The CDR3 runs 14 residues. V was clipped by 2 bases and J by 9 bases, with 14 bases between them. The CDR3 DNA follows: TGTGCCATCAGTGAGCTTGAGGGGGACGGCACCATATATTTT. This encodes CAISELEGDGTIYF.

The chain uses TRBV25-1 and TRBJ2-1; possible D gene TRBD2, 5 bases. CDR3 length: 15 residues. The V gene lost 3 bases and the J gene lost 6 bases, with 15 bases spanning the gap. In germline, CDR1 is MGHDK, CDR2 SYGVNS. CDR3 coding DNA: TGTGCCAGCAGTGATAATCGGGGTAAATCCAATGAGCAGTTCTTC. Its protein product is CASSDNRGKSNEQFF. The full variable domain, completed using reference TRBV25-1 and TRBJ2-1, is EADIYQTPRYLVIGTGKKITLECSQTMGHDKMYWYQQDPGMELHLIHYSYGVNSTEKGDLSSESTVSRIRTEHFPLTLESARPSHTSQYLCASSDNRGKSNEQFFGPGTRLTVL.

A single count supports this clone. The V call is TRBV6-6, the J call TRBJ2-3; D remains unclear. CDR3 length equals 16 residues. The V end was cut by 0 bases, the J end by 1 base, with 11 bases between. Germline V gives CDR1 MNHNY, CDR2 SVGAGI (reference sequence). CDR3: CASSYSNHYRTDTQYF. CDR3 DNA: TGTGCCAGCAGTTACTCGAACCACTATCGCACAGATACGCAGTATTTT.

The chain uses TRBV28 and TRBJ2-5, with 7 nucleotides matching TRBD1. The end of the DNA fits TRBJ2-7 better, so the J call may be wrong. CDR3 size: 17 residues. The germline V gene encodes CDR1 MDHEN and CDR2 SYDVKM. This CDR3 reads CASSFPRTPGQSHEQYF. CDR3 nucleotide sequence: TGTGCCAGCAGTTTCCCCCGAACCCCGGGACAGTCCCACGAGCAGTACTTC.

The gene calls are TRBV29-1 and TRBJ2-1, with 10 nucleotides matching TRBD2. There are 19 residues in the CDR3. The V and J ends lost 0 bases and 0 bases, in that order; junction bases with no gene match: 11. From germline, CDR1 is SQVTM and CDR2 ANQGSEA. The chain's CDR3 is CSVEDRLAGVPYSYNEQFF. The CDR3 bases are TGCAGCGTTGAAGATCGGCTAGCGGGAGTCCCTTACTCCTACAATGAGCAGTTCTTC.

The chain links TRBV6-5 to TRBJ2-1, with 9 bases lining up with TRBD2. Per the germline V gene, CDR1 is MNHEY and CDR2 is SVGAGI. The CDR3 loop spans 15 amino acids. Losses at the gene ends were 4 bases for V and 0 bases for J; bases not matched to a gene: 1. The CDR3 protein is CASSFSGSSYNEQFF. The CDR3 DNA follows: TGTGCCAGCAGTTTTAGCGGGAGCTCCTACAATGAGCAGTTCTTC.

As to this clone: This sample includes further DNA sequences coding for the same CDR3. The CDR3 sequence: CASSVGQGNTIYF. DNA of the CDR3: TGTGCCAGCAGCGTCGGACAGGGAAACACCATATATTTT. This chain joins TRBV9 and TRBJ1-3, with a tentative D call TRBD1 (6 bases). Germline CDR1 is SGDLS and CDR2 is YYNGEE. The CDR3 runs to 13 residues. With 2 bases removed from V and 4 bases from J, the gap between germline ends came to 7 bases.

This rearrangement joins TRBV6-5 to TRBJ1-1, with TRBD1 as a possible D gene (6 bases). The CDR3 has 16 amino acids. V lost 4 bases, J lost 0 bases, and 15 bases lay in between. The germline CDR1 and CDR2 sequences are MNHEY and SVGAGI. The CDR3, as DNA: TGTGCCAGCAGTTCGCCGAGCAGGGGCCTGAACACTGAAGCTTTCTTT. It yields the protein CASSSPSRGLNTEAFF.

The chain has TRBV29-1 and TRBJ2-5; a possible D gene is TRBD1 (6 bases). This CDR3 is built from 14 residues. Between the trimmed V and J ends, which lost 4 bases and 5 bases, there was a span of 17 bases. The germline gives CDR1 SQVTM, CDR2 ANQGSEA. In DNA, the CDR3 is TGCAGCGTTGTTCTGGGGGCGAGGGGGGAGACCCAGTACTTC. Residues: CSVVLGARGETQYF.

This clone was seen a single time. The rearrangement links TRBV11-2 to TRBJ2-1; maybe TRBD1 (6 bases). The CDR3 is 16 amino acids. The V end lost 2 bases, the J end lost 0 bases, and 11 bases lay between the germline ends. In germline, CDR1 is SGHAT, CDR2 FQNNGV. CDR3 DNA sequence: TGTGCCAGCAGCTTATACAGGGCCCCCTCCTACAATGAGCAGTTCTTC. Translation: CASSLYRAPSYNEQFF. Combining the CDR3 with reference TRBV11-2 and TRBJ2-1 gives the whole variable domain EAGVAQSPRYKIIEKRQSVAFWCNPISGHATLYWYQQILGQGPKLLIQFQNNGVVDDSQLPKDRFSAERLKGVDSTLKIQPAKLEDSAVYLCASSLYRAPSYNEQFFGPGTRLTVL.

The chain employs TRBV7-9 and TRBJ1-2; 10 positions match TRBD1. With V trimmed by 5 bases and J by 4 bases, 10 bases remained unmatched. Germline V lookup: CDR1 SEHNR, CDR2 FQNEAQ (reference sequence). CDR3 size: 16 residues. CDR3 sequence: CASSQLGTGEGYGYTF. The DNA for the CDR3 is TGTGCCAGCAGCCAACTCGGGACAGGGGAGGGCTATGGCTACACCTTC.

This chain links TRBV6-5 with TRBJ1-2, with 7 bases fitting TRBD1. The germline V gene has CDR1 MNHEY and CDR2 SVGAGI. This CDR3 has 15 residues. The junction had 4 bases not matched to a gene; V was cut back by 0 bases and J by 3 bases. CDR3 protein: CASSYSGGNDYGYTF. Here the CDR3 DNA reads TGTGCCAGCAGTTACTCAGGGGGCAACGACTATGGCTACACCTTC.

The V call is TRBV7-6, the J call TRBJ2-7, with D tentatively TRBD1 (6 bases). V lost 1 base, J lost 3 bases, and 16 bases lay in between. Germline V gene sequence: CDR1 SGHVS, CDR2 FNYEAQ. The CDR3 consists of 16 residues. The CDR3 DNA follows: TGTGCCAGCAGCTTAGGGGTAGCCAGGGGAAACTACGAGCAGTACTTC. Translation gives CASSLGVARGNYEQYF.

The CDR3 sequence: CATSRKTGTGANVLTF. The CDR3 DNA sequence: TGTGCCACCAGCAGAAAAACAGGGACTGGGGCCAACGTCCTGACTTTC. The chain uses TRBV15 and TRBJ2-6, with D possibly being TRBD1 (6 bases). This CDR3 is 16 amino acids long. Between the trimmed V and J ends, which lost 2 bases and 2 bases, there was a span of 10 bases. CDR1 and CDR2 from the germline V gene are LNHNV and YYDKDF (reference sequence).

The V gene is TRBV19, the J gene TRBJ2-3; 9 bases agree with TRBD1. V lost 4 bases to trimming and J lost 3 bases; unmatched junction nucleotides: 2. This CDR3 is built from 14 residues. Germline lookup yields CDR1 LNHDA and CDR2 SQIVND (reference sequence). The CDR3 DNA reads TGTGCCAGTAGTAGTGGACAGGGGACAGATACGCAGTATTTT. Its translation is CASSSGQGTDTQYF.

The chain has TRBV6-5 and TRBJ2-7; maybe TRBD2 (5 bases). The germline CDR1 and CDR2 sequences are MNHEY and SVGAGI. This CDR3 is built from 12 residues. Trimming pared 5 bases from V and 6 bases from J, leaving 11 bases between. The CDR3 spells CASSLAGGEQYF. As DNA, the CDR3 is TGTGCCAGCAGTCTAGCTGGCGGCGAGCAGTACTTC.

This clone was detected a few times. This chain links TRBV19 with TRBJ2-7; D might be TRBD1 (6 bases). Germline loops: CDR1 LNHDA, CDR2 SQIVND (reference sequence). Trimming cost V 6 bases and J 0 bases, with 15 bases left between them. This CDR3 spans 15 amino acids. CDR3 sequence: CASSGGDRSSYEQYF. The CDR3 coding sequence is TGTGCCAGTAGCGGTGGCGACAGGAGCTCCTACGAGCAGTACTTC.

This clone has just a few counts. The gene calls are TRBV4-1 and TRBJ2-7; 7 bases are a match to TRBD1. V shed 4 bases and J 2 bases; nucleotides not matched to a gene: 8. Germline-derived CDR1 and CDR2 are MGHRA and YSYEKL. CDR3 size: 15 residues. CDR3 sequence (DNA): TGCGCCAGCAGCCCCGAGACAGGGATAACCTACGAGCAGTACTTC. This gives the protein CASSPETGITYEQYF.

The chain combines TRBV6-1 with TRBJ2-5; 8 bases are shared with TRBD2. Looked up from germline, CDR1 is MNHNS and CDR2 is SASEGT. J gave up 2 bases and V 6 bases, and 5 bases lay outside the gene matches. The CDR3 spans 14 residues. The CDR3 DNA follows: TGTGCCAGCAGAACGGGGGGGGCACAAGAGACCCAGTACTTC. Translated, it gives CASRTGGAQETQYF.

The J gene is TRBJ2-5, the V gene TRBV18, with D possibly matching TRBD2 (7 bases). Germline CDR1 KGHSH, CDR2 LQKENI. V gave up 1 base and J gave up 4 bases, with 13 bases separating them. The CDR3 runs 15 residues. This CDR3 reads CASSPLGGGGETQYF. The CDR3 region has the DNA TGTGCCAGCTCACCACTTGGGGGCGGGGGAGAGACCCAGTACTTC.

This clone was detected only a few times. The chain recombines TRBV1 with TRBJ1-3; the table calls TRBD1, which could not be checked here. TRBV1 is recorded as a pseudogene. The CDR3 loop spans 14 amino acids. The CDR3 DNA reads as TGCACCAGCAGCCAAGATCAATCTGGAAACACCATATATTTT. The encoded protein is CTSSQDQSGNTIYF.

As DNA, the CDR3 is TGTGCCAGCAGTTTGGGAGGGGCCGGCAATCAGCCCCAGCATTTT. Protein: CASSLGGAGNQPQHF. The chain links TRBV28 to TRBJ1-5; perhaps TRBD1 as D (5 bases). Germline values: CDR1 MDHEN, CDR2 SYDVKM. The ends were cut back, 3 bases at V and 2 bases at J, with 11 bases in the middle. The CDR3 loop spans 15 amino acids.

V is TRBV9 and J is TRBJ2-5, with 7 positions matching TRBD2. Losses at the gene ends were 2 bases for V and 4 bases for J; bases not matched to a gene: 14. Germline V CDR1 and CDR2: SGDLS, YYNGEE. The CDR3 sequence is 17 residues long. CDR3 sequence (DNA): TGTGCCAGCAGCGTCCCCCCGGGGGAGCGGGGTATAGAGACCCAGTACTTC. Protein product: CASSVPPGERGIETQYF.